Listed here are 21 T cell receptor beta chains from one sample, sequenced in a study of blood T cell repertoires in COVID-19. Only in-frame clones appear in the TCRdb table, and some are missing; sequencing was by immunoSEQ multiplex PCR. The sample holds 250,000 to 350,000 clones, around 87% seen once. The sample comprised peripheral blood. The receptors stem from a woman in her fifties or sixties who had recovered from COVID-19.

V usage is TRBV27 and J usage is TRBJ2-7, with 9 bases matching TRBD2. The V gene's germline CDR1 is MNHEY and CDR2 SMNVEV (reference sequence). The ends lost 3 bases at V and 3 bases at J; junction bases unmatched: 6. The CDR3 totals 15 residues. This chain's CDR3 is CASSFSAGGYYEQYF. The CDR3 DNA sequence: TGTGCCAGCAGTTTTTCAGCGGGAGGATACTACGAGCAGTACTTC.

The V call is TRBV30, the J call TRBJ1-2; weak D call: TRBD1 (6 bases). Trimming took 4 bases from V and 6 from J, leaving 21 bases between them. The CDR3 extends over 15 amino acids. Germline V gene data show CDR1 as GTSNPN and CDR2 as SVGIG (reference sequence). Here the CDR3 DNA reads TGTGCCTGGACCTATACGCGGGGGCTCGGGGATGGCTACACCTTC. This translates into CAWTYTRGLGDGYTF. The whole variable domain, remainder taken from reference TRBV30 and TRBJ1-2, is SQTIHQWPATLVQPVGSPLSLECTVEGTSNPNLYWYRQAAGRGLQLLFYSVGIGQISSEVPQNLSASRPQDRQFILSSKKLLLSDSGFYLCAWTYTRGLGDGYTFGSGTRLTVV.

This chain uses TRBV4-3 with TRBJ2-3; 11 nucleotides match TRBD2. Looked up from germline, CDR1 is LGHNA and CDR2 is YSLEER. The J segment lost 7 bases and the V segment lost 4 bases, leaving 10 bases of the junction unmatched. This CDR3 comprises 16 residues. CDR3 in amino acids: CASSRGTSGRGNTQYF. The CDR3 coding sequence is TGCGCCAGCAGCCGTGGGACTAGCGGACGGGGGAATACGCAGTATTTT.

The CDR3 coding sequence is TGTGCCAGCAGCCCGCAGGGGGCGAGAAATTCACCCCTCCACTTT. Its protein is CASSPQGARNSPLHF. The rearrangement links TRBV9 to TRBJ1-6, with 8 bases matching TRBD1. CDR1 SGDLS and CDR2 YYNGEE come from the germline V gene. The CDR3 sequence is 15 residues long. The V and J ends lost 4 bases and 7 bases, in that order; junction bases with no gene match: 7. Full variable domain (remainder filled in from reference TRBV9 and TRBJ1-6): DSGVTQTPKHLITATGQRVTLRCSPRSGDLSVYWYQQSLDQGLQFLIQYYNGEERAKGNILERFSAQQFPDLHSELNLSSLELGDSALYFCASSPQGARNSPLHFGNGTRLTVT.

The chain links TRBV27 to TRBJ2-7, with TRBD1 as a possible D gene (6 bases). The germline V and J ends were trimmed by 6 bases and 0 bases, with 9 bases remaining between them. CDR3 length: 13 amino acids. Germline CDR1 is MNHEY and CDR2 is SMNVEV (reference sequence). CDR3 in DNA: TGTGCCAGCAGCTCGGGACACTCCTACGAGCAGTACTTC. Protein: CASSSGHSYEQYF.

The chain has TRBV7-6 and TRBJ1-1, with D tentatively TRBD1 (6 bases). Germline V CDR1 and CDR2: SGHVS, FNYEAQ. Trimming stripped 8 bases from V and 0 bases from J, with 10 bases between. This CDR3 is 13 amino acids long. CDR3 sequence reads: CASGRTVNTEAFF. The CDR3 DNA is TGTGCCAGCGGCAGGACAGTGAACACTGAAGCTTTCTTT.

The CDR3 DNA reads TGTGCCAGCAGTCAACCGCCCTACTACGAGCAGTACTTC. Translated: CASSQPPYYEQYF. The chain is built from TRBV28 and TRBJ2-7; no clear D gene. The CDR3 consists of 13 residues. CDR1 is MDHEN, CDR2 SYDVKM, per germline. The V and J ends lost 5 bases and 3 bases respectively, with 11 bases between them.

Points on this clone: In the same sample, other DNA sequences code for this CDR3. The V and J genes are TRBV5-1 and TRBJ1-1, with unresolved D. CDR1 is SGHRS, CDR2 YFSETQ, per germline. The CDR3 runs 13 residues. V was trimmed by 0 bases and J by 1 base, leaving 4 bases between them. The CDR3 region is CASSLAGNTEAFF. In DNA form, the CDR3 reads TGCGCCAGCAGCTTGGCGGGGAACACTGAAGCTTTCTTT. The full variable domain, in which reference TRBV5-1 and TRBJ1-1 provide the parts outside the CDR3, is KAGVTQTPRYLIKTRGQQVTLSCSPISGHRSVSWYQQTPGQGLQFLFEYFSETQRNKGNFPGRFSGRQFSNSRSEMNVSTLELGDSALYLCASSLAGNTEAFFGQGTRLTVV.

The rearrangement links TRBV28 to TRBJ1-2; D remains unclear. Germline CDR1 and CDR2: MDHEN and SYDVKM. V gave up 1 base and J gave up 8 bases, with 8 bases separating them. The CDR3 extends over 12 amino acids. CDR3 sequence reads: CASSLLEGGYTF. DNA for the CDR3: TGTGCCAGCAGTTTATTGGAGGGAGGCTACACCTTC.

The gene calls are TRBV10-3 and TRBJ2-5; D remains ambiguous. The germline gives CDR1 ENHRY, CDR2 SYGVKD. This CDR3 has 13 amino acids. V lost 0 bases to trimming and J lost 1 base, with 3 bases between them. The CDR3 protein is CAISESSQETQYF. CDR3 sequence (DNA): TGTGCCATCAGTGAGTCCAGCCAAGAGACCCAGTACTTC.

This clone was observed a few times. The genes are TRBV27 and TRBJ1-4, with a tentative D call TRBD1 (6 bases). Trimming took 5 bases from V and 8 from J, leaving 15 bases between them. The germline CDR1 and CDR2 sequences are MNHEY and SMNVEV (reference sequence). There are 14 residues in the CDR3. CDR3 bases: TGTGCCAGCAGTCGAAAAGGGACAAGCGAAAAACTGTTTTTT. This encodes CASSRKGTSEKLFF.

The chain is built from TRBV6-5 and TRBJ1-2; 9 bases fit TRBD1. This CDR3 comprises 13 residues. The V segment lost 8 bases and the J segment 4 bases; nucleotides outside the gene matches: 5. Germline V gene sequence: CDR1 MNHEY, CDR2 SVGAGI. Written as DNA, the CDR3 is TGTGCCAGCCAGCCGGGACAGGGCTATGGCTACACCTTC. Translated: CASQPGQGYGYTF.

The V call is TRBV10-3, the J call TRBJ2-2; 9 bases line up with TRBD1. This CDR3 comprises 16 residues. The germline V gene encodes CDR1 ENHRY and CDR2 SYGVKD. V trimming: 4 bases; J trimming: 4 bases; junction bases outside the gene matches: 7. The CDR3 DNA is TGTGCCATCAGTGGGGACAGGGAAAATCCCACCGGGGAGCTGTTTTTT. Amino acid sequence: CAISGDRENPTGELFF.

The chain couples TRBV6-6 to TRBJ2-1; D is possibly TRBD1 (6 bases). In germline, CDR1 is MNHNY, CDR2 SVGAGI (reference sequence). The CDR3 extends over 17 amino acids. Deletions cut 5 bases from V and 3 bases from J, with 20 bases between. CDR3 loop: CASSLLRDTNYYNEQFF. CDR3 nucleotides: TGTGCCAGCAGTCTCCTCCGGGACACCAATTACTACAATGAGCAGTTCTTC.

This sequence joins TRBV6-2 or TRBV6-3 and TRBJ2-5; D is unclear. Germline loops: CDR1 MNHEY, CDR2 SVGEGT. CDR3 length equals 14 residues. The ends were cut back, 5 bases at V and 2 bases at J, with 12 bases in the middle. In nucleotides, the CDR3 is TGTGCCAGCAGTCCCCCGTCGCGGCAAGAGACCCAGTACTTC. Protein: CASSPPSRQETQYF.

J is TRBJ2-5 and V is TRBV18; the match to TRBD1 covers 8 bases. The germline CDR1 and CDR2 sequences are KGHSH and LQKENI. V lost 1 base, J lost 2 bases, and 6 bases stayed unmatched. The CDR3 totals 16 residues. The CDR3 sequence is CASSPLTGDAQETQYF. The CDR3 DNA follows: TGTGCCAGCTCACCACTGACAGGGGACGCGCAAGAGACCCAGTACTTC.

The V gene is TRBV18, the J gene TRBJ2-1, with D possibly TRBD2 on 6 matching bases. The CDR3 loop spans 12 amino acids. Between the trimmed V and J ends, which lost 3 bases and 7 bases, there was a span of 7 bases. Germline CDR1 reads KGHSH; CDR2 reads LQKENI. CDR3 DNA: TGTGCCAGCTCACCCGGGGGAAATGAGCAGTTCTTC. This sequence encodes CASSPGGNEQFF.

V and J are TRBV6-5 and TRBJ1-2; the match to TRBD1 covers 8 bases. The CDR3 contains 14 residues. The trim removed 5 bases at V and 4 bases at J, leaving 6 bases unmatched. Germline-derived CDR1 and CDR2 are MNHEY and SVGAGI. This chain's CDR3 is CASSPGGGSYGYTF. CDR3 nucleotide sequence: TGTGCCAGCAGTCCAGGGGGCGGTAGCTATGGCTACACCTTC.

V usage is TRBV5-6 and J usage is TRBJ1-1, with a tentative D call TRBD1 (5 bases). This CDR3 spans 15 amino acids. Germline-derived CDR1 and CDR2 are SGHDT and YYEEEE. Trimming took 1 base from V and 4 from J, leaving 14 bases between them. CDR3 in DNA: TGTGCCAGCAGCTTGTATTGGGGGGAGGGCACTGAAGCTTTCTTT. This codes for CASSLYWGEGTEAFF.

This clone was counted a single time. The chain carries TRBV9 and TRBJ2-7; 9 bases match TRBD2. Germline CDR1 SGDLS, CDR2 YYNGEE. V trimming: 4 bases; J trimming: 3 bases; junction bases outside the gene matches: 8. This CDR3 comprises 15 residues. CDR3 residues: CASSPRTSVVYEQYF. The CDR3 nucleotides are TGTGCCAGCAGCCCCCGGACTAGCGTAGTCTACGAGCAGTACTTC.

The DNA for the CDR3 is TGTGCCAGCAGCCAGACACTAGCGGGAGTTGAGACCCAGTACTTC. Residues: CASSQTLAGVETQYF. The chain recombines TRBV9 with TRBJ2-5, with TRBD2 identical over 11 bases. With V trimmed by 4 bases and J by 5 bases, 7 bases remained unmatched. The CDR3 has 15 amino acids. CDR1 and CDR2 from the germline V gene are SGDLS and YYNGEE. Using reference TRBV9 and TRBJ2-5 for the parts outside the CDR3, the full variable domain is DSGVTQTPKHLITATGQRVTLRCSPRSGDLSVYWYQQSLDQGLQFLIQYYNGEERAKGNILERFSAQQFPDLHSELNLSSLELGDSALYFCASSQTLAGVETQYFGPGTRLLVL.